The T cell receptor beta chain under discussion was sequenced for a study of blood T cell dynamics during melanoma immunotherapy. This CDR3 spans 13 amino acids. CDR1 SGHRS and CDR2 YFSETQ come from the germline V gene. The germline V and J ends were trimmed by 0 bases and 5 bases, with 8 bases remaining between them. This sample's time point: week 3, after first cycle of checkpoint inhibitor. No patient had earlier systemic cancer treatment, concurrent immunosuppressants, or another active cancer. TCRdb's table, derived via immunoSEQ multiplex PCR, lists solely in-frame clones and lacks some. This table holds more than 6,500 clones, approximately 81% found once. This clone was observed a single time.

Sample: blood, taken from a patient treated with checkpoint blockade. This clonotype was sampled from a human donor with melanoma. The chain recombines TRBV5-1 with TRBJ1-2; D gene ambiguous. CDR3 coding DNA: TGCGCCAGCAGCTTGGCCGAGGGATATGGCTACACCTTC. This translates into CASSLAEGYGYTF. The full variable domain, its missing parts supplied by reference TRBV5-1 and TRBJ1-2, is KAGVTQTPRYLIKTRGQQVTLSCSPISGHRSVSWYQQTPGQGLQFLFEYFSETQRNKGNFPGRFSGRQFSNSRSEMNVSTLELGDSALYLCASSLAEGYGYTFGSGTRLTVV.